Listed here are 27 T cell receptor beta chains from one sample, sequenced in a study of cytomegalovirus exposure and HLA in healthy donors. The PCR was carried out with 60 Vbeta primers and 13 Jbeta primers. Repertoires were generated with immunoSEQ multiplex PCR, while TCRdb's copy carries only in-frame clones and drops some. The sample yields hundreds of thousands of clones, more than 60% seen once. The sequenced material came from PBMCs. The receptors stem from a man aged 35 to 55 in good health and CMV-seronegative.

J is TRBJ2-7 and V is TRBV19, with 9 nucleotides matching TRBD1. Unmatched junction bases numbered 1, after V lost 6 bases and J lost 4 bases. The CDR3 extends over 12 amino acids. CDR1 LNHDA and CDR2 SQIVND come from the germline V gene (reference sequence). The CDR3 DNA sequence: TGTGCCAGTAGGGACAGGGGATACGAGCAGTACTTC. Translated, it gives CASRDRGYEQYF.

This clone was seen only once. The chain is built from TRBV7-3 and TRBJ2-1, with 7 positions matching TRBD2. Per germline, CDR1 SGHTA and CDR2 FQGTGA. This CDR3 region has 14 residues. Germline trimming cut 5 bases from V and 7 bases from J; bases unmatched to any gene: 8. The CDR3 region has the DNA TGTGCCAGCAGCAAAGGACTAGGGAGGAATGAGCAGTTCTTC. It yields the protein CASSKGLGRNEQFF. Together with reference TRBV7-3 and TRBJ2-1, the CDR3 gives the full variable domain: GAGVSQTPSNKVTEKGKYVELRCDPISGHTALYWYRQSLGQGPEFLIYFQGTGAADDSGLPNDRFFAVRPEGSVSTLKIQRTERGDSAVYLCASSKGLGRNEQFFGPGTRLTVL.

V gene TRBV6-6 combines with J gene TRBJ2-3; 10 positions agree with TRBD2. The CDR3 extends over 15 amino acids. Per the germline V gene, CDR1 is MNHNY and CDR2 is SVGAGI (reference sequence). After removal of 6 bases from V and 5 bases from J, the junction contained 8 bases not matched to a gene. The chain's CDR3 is CASSPAGGLRDTQYF. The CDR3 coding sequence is TGTGCCAGCAGCCCAGCGGGGGGGCTTAGAGATACGCAGTATTTT.

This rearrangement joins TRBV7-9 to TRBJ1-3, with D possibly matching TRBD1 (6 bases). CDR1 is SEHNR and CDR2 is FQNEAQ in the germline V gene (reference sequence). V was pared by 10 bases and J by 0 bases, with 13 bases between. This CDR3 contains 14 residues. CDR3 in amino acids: CATRQASSGNTIYF. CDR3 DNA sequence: TGTGCCACCAGACAGGCGAGCTCTGGAAACACCATATATTTT.

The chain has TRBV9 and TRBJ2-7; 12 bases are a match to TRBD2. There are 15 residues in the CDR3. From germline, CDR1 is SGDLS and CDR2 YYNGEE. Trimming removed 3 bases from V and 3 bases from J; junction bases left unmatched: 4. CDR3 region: CASSGQTSGSYEQYF. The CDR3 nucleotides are TGTGCCAGCAGCGGCCAGACTAGCGGGAGCTACGAGCAGTACTTC. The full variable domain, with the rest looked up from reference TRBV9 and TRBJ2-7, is DSGVTQTPKHLITATGQRVTLRCSPRSGDLSVYWYQQSLDQGLQFLIQYYNGEERAKGNILERFSAQQFPDLHSELNLSSLELGDSALYFCASSGQTSGSYEQYFGPGTRLTVT.

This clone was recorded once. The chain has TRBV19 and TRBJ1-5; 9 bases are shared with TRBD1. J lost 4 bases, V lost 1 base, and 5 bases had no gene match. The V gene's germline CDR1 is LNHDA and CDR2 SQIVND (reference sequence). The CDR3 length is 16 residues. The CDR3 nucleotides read TGTGCCAGTAGTATAGCTGGGACAGGGCAGAATCAGCCCCAGCATTTT. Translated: CASSIAGTGQNQPQHF.

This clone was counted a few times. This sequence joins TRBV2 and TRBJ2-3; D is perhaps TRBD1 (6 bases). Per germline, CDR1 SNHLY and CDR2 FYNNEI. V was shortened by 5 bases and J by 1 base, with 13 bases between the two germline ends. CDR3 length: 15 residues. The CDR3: CASSPRGLGTDTQYF. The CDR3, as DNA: TGTGCCAGCAGTCCCAGGGGCCTTGGCACAGATACGCAGTATTTT.

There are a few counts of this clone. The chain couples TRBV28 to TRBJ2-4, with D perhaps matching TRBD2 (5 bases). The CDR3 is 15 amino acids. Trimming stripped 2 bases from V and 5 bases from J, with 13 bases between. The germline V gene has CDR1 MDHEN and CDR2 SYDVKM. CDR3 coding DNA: TGTGCCAGCAGTTTACCTCAGAGCGGAGAAAACATTCAGTACTTC. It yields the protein CASSLPQSGENIQYF.

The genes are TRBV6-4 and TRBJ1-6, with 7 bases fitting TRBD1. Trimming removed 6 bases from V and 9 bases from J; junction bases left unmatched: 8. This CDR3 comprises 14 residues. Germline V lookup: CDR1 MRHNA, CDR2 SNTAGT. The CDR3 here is CASRGTDLGSPLHF. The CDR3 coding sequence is TGTGCCAGCAGAGGGACAGATTTGGGTTCACCCCTCCACTTT.

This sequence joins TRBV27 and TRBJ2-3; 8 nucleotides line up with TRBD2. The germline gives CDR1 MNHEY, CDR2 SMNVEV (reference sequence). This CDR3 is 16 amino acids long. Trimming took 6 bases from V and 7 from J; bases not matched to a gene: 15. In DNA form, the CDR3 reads TGTGCCAGCAGCCCTCGATTAGGCGGGGGGTCATATACGCAGTATTTT. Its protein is CASSPRLGGGSYTQYF.

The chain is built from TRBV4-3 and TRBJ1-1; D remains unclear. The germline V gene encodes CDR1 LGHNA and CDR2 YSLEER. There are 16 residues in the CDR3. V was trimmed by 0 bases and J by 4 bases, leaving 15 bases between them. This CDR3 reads CASSQDPGGWGTEAFF. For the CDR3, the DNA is TGCGCCAGCAGCCAAGACCCGGGAGGATGGGGCACTGAAGCTTTCTTT.

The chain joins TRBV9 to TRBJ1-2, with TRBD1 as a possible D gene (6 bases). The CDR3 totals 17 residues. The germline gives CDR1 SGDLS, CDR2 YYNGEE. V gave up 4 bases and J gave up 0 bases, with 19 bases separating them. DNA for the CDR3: TGTGCCAGCAGCACCGGGGGTGGGGGGGCTTCTAACTATGGCTACACCTTC. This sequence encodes CASSTGGGGASNYGYTF.

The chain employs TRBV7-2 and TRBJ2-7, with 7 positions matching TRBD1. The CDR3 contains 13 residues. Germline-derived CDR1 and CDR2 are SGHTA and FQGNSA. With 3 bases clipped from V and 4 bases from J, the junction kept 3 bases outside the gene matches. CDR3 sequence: CASSFGTAYEQYF. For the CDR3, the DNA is TGTGCCAGCAGCTTCGGGACAGCTTACGAGCAGTACTTC.

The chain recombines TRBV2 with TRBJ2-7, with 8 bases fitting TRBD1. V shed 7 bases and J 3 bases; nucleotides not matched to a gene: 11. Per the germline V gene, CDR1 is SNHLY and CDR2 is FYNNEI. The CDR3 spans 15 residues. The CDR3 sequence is CASTQGALGIYEQYF. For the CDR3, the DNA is TGTGCCAGCACTCAGGGGGCCCTCGGCATCTACGAGCAGTACTTC.

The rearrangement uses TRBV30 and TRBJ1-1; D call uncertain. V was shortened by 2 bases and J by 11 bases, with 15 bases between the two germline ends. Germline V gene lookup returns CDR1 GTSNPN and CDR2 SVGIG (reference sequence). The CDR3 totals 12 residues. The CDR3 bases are TGTGCCTGGAGTCCCTCCCGGTCGTATGCTTTCTTT. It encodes CAWSPSRSYAFF.

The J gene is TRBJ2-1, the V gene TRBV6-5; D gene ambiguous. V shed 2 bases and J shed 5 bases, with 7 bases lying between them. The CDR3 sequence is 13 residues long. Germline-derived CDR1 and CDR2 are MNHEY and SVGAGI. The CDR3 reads CASSYAPHNEQFF. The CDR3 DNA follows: TGTGCCAGCAGTTACGCGCCACACAATGAGCAGTTCTTC.

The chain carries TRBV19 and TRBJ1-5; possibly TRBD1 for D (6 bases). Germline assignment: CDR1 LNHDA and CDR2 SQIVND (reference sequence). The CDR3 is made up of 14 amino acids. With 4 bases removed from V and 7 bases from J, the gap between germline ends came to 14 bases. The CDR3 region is CASSTGTNSQPQHF. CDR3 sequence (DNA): TGTGCCAGTAGTACCGGGACAAATTCCCAGCCCCAGCATTTT.

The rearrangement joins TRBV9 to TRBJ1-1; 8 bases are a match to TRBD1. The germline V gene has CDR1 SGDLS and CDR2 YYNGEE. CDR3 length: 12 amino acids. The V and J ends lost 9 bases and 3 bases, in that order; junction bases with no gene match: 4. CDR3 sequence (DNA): TGTGCCACAGGGGGCGCGGACACTGAAGCTTTCTTT. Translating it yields CATGGADTEAFF. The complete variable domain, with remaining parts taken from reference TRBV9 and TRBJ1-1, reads DSGVTQTPKHLITATGQRVTLRCSPRSGDLSVYWYQQSLDQGLQFLIQYYNGEERAKGNILERFSAQQFPDLHSELNLSSLELGDSALYFCATGGADTEAFFGQGTRLTVV.

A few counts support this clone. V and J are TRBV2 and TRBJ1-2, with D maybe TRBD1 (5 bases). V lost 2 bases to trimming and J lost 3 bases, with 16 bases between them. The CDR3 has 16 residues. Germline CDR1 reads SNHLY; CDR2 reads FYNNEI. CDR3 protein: CASSENGGLSYYGYTF. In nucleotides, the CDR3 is TGTGCCAGCAGTGAAAATGGGGGACTTAGTTACTATGGCTACACCTTC.

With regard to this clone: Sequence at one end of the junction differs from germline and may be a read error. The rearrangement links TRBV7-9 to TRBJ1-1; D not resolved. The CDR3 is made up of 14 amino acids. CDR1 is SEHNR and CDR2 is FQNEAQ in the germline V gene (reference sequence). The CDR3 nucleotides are TGTTCCAGCAGCTTAGCTGGAGGCAACACTGAAGCTTTCTTT. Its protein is CSSSLAGGNTEAFF.

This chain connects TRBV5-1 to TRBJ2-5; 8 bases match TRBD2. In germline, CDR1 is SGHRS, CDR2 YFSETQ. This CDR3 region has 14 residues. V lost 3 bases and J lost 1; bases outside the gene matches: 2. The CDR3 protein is CASSSTSGQETQYF. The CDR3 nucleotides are TGCGCCAGCAGCTCCACTAGCGGCCAAGAGACCCAGTACTTC.

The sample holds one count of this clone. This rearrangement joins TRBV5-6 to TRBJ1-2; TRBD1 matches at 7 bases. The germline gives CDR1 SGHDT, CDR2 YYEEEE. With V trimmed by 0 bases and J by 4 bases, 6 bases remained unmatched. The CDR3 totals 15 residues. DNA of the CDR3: TGTGCCAGCAGCTTGGTAGGGGGCCATGGCTATGGCTACACCTTC. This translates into CASSLVGGHGYGYTF.

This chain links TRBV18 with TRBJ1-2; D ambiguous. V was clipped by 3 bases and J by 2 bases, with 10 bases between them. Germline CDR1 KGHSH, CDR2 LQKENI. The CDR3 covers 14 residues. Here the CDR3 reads CASSPQTQNYGYTF. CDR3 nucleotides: TGTGCCAGCTCACCCCAGACACAAAACTATGGCTACACCTTC.

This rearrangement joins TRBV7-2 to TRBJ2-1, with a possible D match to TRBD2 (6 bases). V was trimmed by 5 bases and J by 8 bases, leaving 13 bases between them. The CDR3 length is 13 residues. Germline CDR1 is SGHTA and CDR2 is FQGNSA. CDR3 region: CASSPVGGDEQFF. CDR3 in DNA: TGTGCCAGCAGCCCCGTGGGCGGGGATGAGCAGTTCTTC.

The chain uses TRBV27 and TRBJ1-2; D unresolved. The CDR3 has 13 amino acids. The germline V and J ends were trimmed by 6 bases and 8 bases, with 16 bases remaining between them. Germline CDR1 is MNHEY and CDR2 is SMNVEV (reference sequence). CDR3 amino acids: CASSPTRQRGYTF. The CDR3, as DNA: TGTGCCAGCAGCCCCACTCGGCAGAGGGGCTACACCTTC.

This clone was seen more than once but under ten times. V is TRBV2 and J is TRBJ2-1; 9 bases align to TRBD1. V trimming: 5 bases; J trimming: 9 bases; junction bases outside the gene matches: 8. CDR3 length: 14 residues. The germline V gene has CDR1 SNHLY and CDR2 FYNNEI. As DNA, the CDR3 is TGTGCCAGCAGTAACCGGGACAGGGTGAGTGAGCAGTTCTTC. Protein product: CASSNRDRVSEQFF.

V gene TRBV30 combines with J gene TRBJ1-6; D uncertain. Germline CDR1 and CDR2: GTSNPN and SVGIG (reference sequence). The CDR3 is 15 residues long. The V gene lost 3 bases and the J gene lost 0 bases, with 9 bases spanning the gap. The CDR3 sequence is CAWRSASSYNSPLHF. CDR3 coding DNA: TGTGCCTGGAGAAGCGCGAGCTCCTATAATTCACCCCTCCACTTT.